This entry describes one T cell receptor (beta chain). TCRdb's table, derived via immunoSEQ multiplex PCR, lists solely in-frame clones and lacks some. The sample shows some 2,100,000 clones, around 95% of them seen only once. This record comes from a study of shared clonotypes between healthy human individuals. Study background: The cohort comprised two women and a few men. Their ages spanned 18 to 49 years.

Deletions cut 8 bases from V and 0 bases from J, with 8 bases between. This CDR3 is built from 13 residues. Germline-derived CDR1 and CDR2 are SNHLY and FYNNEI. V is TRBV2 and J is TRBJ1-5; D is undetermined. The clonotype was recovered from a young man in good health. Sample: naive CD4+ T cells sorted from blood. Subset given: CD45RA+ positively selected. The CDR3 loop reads CASGQYSNQPQHF. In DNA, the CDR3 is TGTGCCAGCGGTCAGTATAGCAATCAGCCCCAGCATTTT.